These T cell receptor beta chains were read from a single sample in a study of a mutant IDH1 vaccine in newly diagnosed glioma. Their specific antigens are unknown. Profiled with immunoSEQ multiplex PCR; TCRdb holds only in-frame clones, not every one. The sample records about 54,000 clones, around 84% being singletons. This specimen consisted of PBMCs, obtained from a glioma patient whose treatment included an IDH1 peptide vaccine. The receptor set was obtained from a woman under 30 with glioma. CDR3s include the opening cysteine and the closing phenylalanine or tryptophan. The order of the fields is D gene, clone size, V gene, CDR3 length, J gene, CDR3 protein, CDR3 DNA. D genes are given only for firm matches. Clone size appears in some rows only: once, few, many, or a class for an expanded clone.

>TRBD1|-|TRBV7-2|15|TRBJ2-7
CASSLGAGGFDEQYF
TGTGCCAGCAGCTTAGGGGCAGGGGGCTTTGACGAGCAGTACTTC
>-|few|TRBV30|13|TRBJ1-1
CAWAGTYNTEAFF
TGTGCCTGGGCCGGGACATACAACACTGAAGCTTTCTTT
>-|-|TRBV9|16|TRBJ2-1
CASSVAAGSSYNEQFF
TGTGCCAGCAGCGTAGCTGCGGGGAGCTCCTACAATGAGCAGTTCTTC
>-|-|TRBV5-4|15|TRBJ2-3
CASSLAGASTDTQYF
TGTGCCAGCAGCTTGGCTGGGGCCAGCACAGATACGCAGTATTTT
>-|-|TRBV28|13|TRBJ2-1
CASSLRVRDEQFF
TGTGCCAGCAGTTTAAGGGTACGGGATGAGCAGTTCTTC
>-|-|TRBV10-2|14|TRBJ2-7
CASRAPRGSYEQYF
TGCGCCAGCAGGGCCCCTAGGGGATCTTACGAGCAGTACTTC
>TRBD1|-|TRBV5-4|13|TRBJ2-2
CASSRTGGGELFF
TGTGCCAGCAGCCGCACAGGGGGTGGGGAGCTGTTTTTT
>-|-|TRBV13|12|TRBJ1-2
CASSFRGLGYTF
TGTGCCAGCAGCTTTCGGGGGCTTGGCTACACCTTC
>TRBD1|-|TRBV7-9|15|TRBJ1-1
CASSALDRGDTEAFF
TGTGCCAGCAGCGCACTAGACAGGGGAGACACTGAAGCTTTCTTT
>-|-|TRBV6-1|13|TRBJ1-1
CASSTGWNTEAFF
TGTGCCAGCAGTACAGGGTGGAACACTGAAGCTTTCTTT
>-|-|TRBV10-2|14|TRBJ1-2
CASSESRIDYGYTF
TGCGCCAGCAGTGAGTCTCGGATTGACTATGGCTACACCTTC
>-|-|TRBV15|18|TRBJ1-2
CATSRDLVDSLLLYGYTF
TGTGCCACCAGCAGAGATCTTGTGGACAGCCTTCTACTCTATGGCTACACCTTC
>TRBD1|-|TRBV19|16|TRBJ2-5
CASSMTPRGRQETQYF
TGTGCCAGTAGTATGACCCCCAGGGGGCGGCAAGAGACCCAGTACTTC
>TRBD2|-|TRBV6-4|15|TRBJ2-1
CASSVRSGGGDEQFF
TGTGCCAGCAGTGTCAGGAGCGGGGGGGGCGATGAGCAGTTCTTC
>-|once|TRBV19|13|TRBJ2-1
CASSFRTYNEQFF
TGTGCCAGTAGCTTTCGGACCTACAATGAGCAGTTCTTC
>-|-|TRBV4-1|15|TRBJ1-1
CASSQGGTRYSEAFF
TGCGCCAGCAGCCAAGGGGGGACAAGATACTCTGAAGCTTTCTTT
>-|-|TRBV30|13|TRBJ1-2
CAWNTERNYGYTF
TGTGCCTGGAACACGGAGAGAAACTATGGCTACACCTTC
>-|-|TRBV12-5|14|TRBJ1-2
CASGPPGAANNYTF
TGTGCTAGTGGTCCCCCGGGGGCAGCCAATAACTACACCTTC
>-|-|TRBV7-2|17|TRBJ2-1
CASSLLVAVSSYNEQFF
TGTGCCAGCAGCTTATTGGTTGCGGTTAGCTCCTACAATGAGCAGTTCTTC
>-|-|TRBV5-4|15|TRBJ2-2
CASRSAGLNTGELFF
TGTGCCAGCAGGTCAGCAGGGCTTAACACCGGGGAGCTGTTTTTT
>-|few|TRBV7-9|14|TRBJ1-2
CASSPVTANYGYTF
TGTGCCAGCAGCCCCGTAACAGCGAACTATGGCTACACCTTC
>-|-|TRBV4-1|15|TRBJ1-3
CASSQEVREGNTIYF
TGCGCCAGCAGCCAAGAAGTCAGAGAGGGAAACACCATATATTTT
>-|once|TRBV11-3|15|TRBJ1-1
CASSPLAGGNGEAFF
TGTGCCAGCAGCCCCCTGGCGGGGGGGAACGGTGAAGCTTTCTTT
>-|-|TRBV25-1|14|TRBJ2-2
CASSAGHDTGELFF
TGTGCCAGCAGTGCAGGACACGACACCGGGGAGCTGTTTTTT
>-|few|TRBV6-5|11|TRBJ1-2
CASRLGYGYTF
TGTGCCAGCAGGCTGGGTTATGGCTACACCTTC
>TRBD2|-|TRBV11-3|14|TRBJ2-3
CASSLLAGEDTQYF
TGTGCCAGCAGCTTACTAGCGGGAGAGGATACGCAGTATTTT
>-|-|TRBV27|13|TRBJ1-1
CASSLSKNTEAFF
TGTGCCAGCAGTTTGTCCAAGAACACTGAAGCTTTCTTT
>-|-|TRBV7-9|14|TRBJ1-3
CASSLAGPGNTIYF
TGTGCCAGCAGCTTAGCAGGGCCTGGAAACACCATATATTTT
>-|-|TRBV2|10|TRBJ2-7
CASSTYEQYF
TGTGCCAGCAGCACCTACGAGCAGTACTTC
>-|once|TRBV15|14|TRBJ2-5
CATSDDRFRETQYF
TGTGCCACCAGCGATGACAGGTTTCGTGAGACCCAGTACTTC
>TRBD2|-|TRBV4-1|16|TRBJ2-1
CASSTSAGATYNEQFF
TGCGCCAGCAGCACCTCAGCGGGAGCAACCTACAATGAGCAGTTCTTC
>-|-|TRBV6-5|14|TRBJ1-4
CASSGGVLGEKLFF
TGTGCCAGCAGTGGGGGGGTCCTTGGGGAAAAACTGTTTTTT
>-|-|TRBV29-1|9|TRBJ1-2
CSARGGYTF
TGCAGCGCCAGAGGGGGCTACACCTTC
>-|-|TRBV5-6|14|TRBJ2-7
CASTLGTQSPGQYF
TGTGCCAGCACCCTGGGGACACAGTCCCCTGGGCAGTACTTC
>-|-|TRBV7-3|13|TRBJ1-5
CASSSWPDQPQHF
TGTGCCAGCAGCTCTTGGCCCGATCAGCCCCAGCATTTT
>-|-|TRBV4-3|15|TRBJ1-5
CASSQGRAGPQPQHF
TGCGCCAGCAGCCAAGGTAGGGCAGGACCCCAGCCCCAGCATTTT
>TRBD1|few|TRBV30|15|TRBJ1-5
CAWSGDSRRYQPQHF
TGTGCCTGGAGTGGGGACAGCCGTCGGTATCAGCCCCAGCATTTT
>TRBD1|once|TRBV28|11|TRBJ1-2
CASSDRDGYTF
TGTGCCAGCAGCGACAGGGACGGCTACACCTTC
>-|-|TRBV7-2|13|TRBJ1-2
CASSPGQLPGYTF
TGTGCCAGCAGCCCCGGACAGCTACCTGGCTACACCTTC
>TRBD1|-|TRBV6-4|13|TRBJ2-1
CASSKQGTNEQFF
TGTGCCAGCAGTAAACAGGGGACCAATGAGCAGTTCTTC